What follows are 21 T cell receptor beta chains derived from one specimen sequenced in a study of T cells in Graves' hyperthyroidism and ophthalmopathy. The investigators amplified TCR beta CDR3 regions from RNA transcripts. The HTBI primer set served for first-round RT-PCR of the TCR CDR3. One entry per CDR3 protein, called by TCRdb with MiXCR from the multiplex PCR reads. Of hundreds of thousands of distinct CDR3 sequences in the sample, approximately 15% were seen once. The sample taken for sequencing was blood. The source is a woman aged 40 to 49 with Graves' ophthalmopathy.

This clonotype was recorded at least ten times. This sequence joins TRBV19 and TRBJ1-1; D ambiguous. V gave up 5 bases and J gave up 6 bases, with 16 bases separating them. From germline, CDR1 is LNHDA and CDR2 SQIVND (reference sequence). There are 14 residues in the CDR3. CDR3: CASSFRGPWAEAFF. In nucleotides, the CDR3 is TGTGCCAGTAGTTTCCGAGGGCCCTGGGCTGAAGCTTTCTTT. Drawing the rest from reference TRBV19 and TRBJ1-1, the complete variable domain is DGGITQSPKYLFRKEGQNVTLSCEQNLNHDAMYWYRQDPGQGLRLIYYSQIVNDFQKGDIAEGYSVSREKKESFPLTVTSAQKNPTAFYLCASSFRGPWAEAFFGQGTRLTVV.

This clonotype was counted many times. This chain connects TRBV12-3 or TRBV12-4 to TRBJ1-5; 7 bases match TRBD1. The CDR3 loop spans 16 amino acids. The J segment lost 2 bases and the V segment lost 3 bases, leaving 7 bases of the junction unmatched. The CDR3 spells CASSFWAGGGNQPQHF. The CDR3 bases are TGTGCCAGCAGTTTTTGGGCAGGGGGAGGCAATCAGCCCCAGCATTTT.

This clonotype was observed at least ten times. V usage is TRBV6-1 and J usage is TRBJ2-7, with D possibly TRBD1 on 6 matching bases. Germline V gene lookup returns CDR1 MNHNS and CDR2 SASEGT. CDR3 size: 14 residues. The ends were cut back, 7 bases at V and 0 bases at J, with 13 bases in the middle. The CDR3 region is CASTQAGVSYEQYF. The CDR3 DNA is TGTGCCAGCACGCAGGCAGGGGTCTCCTACGAGCAGTACTTC.

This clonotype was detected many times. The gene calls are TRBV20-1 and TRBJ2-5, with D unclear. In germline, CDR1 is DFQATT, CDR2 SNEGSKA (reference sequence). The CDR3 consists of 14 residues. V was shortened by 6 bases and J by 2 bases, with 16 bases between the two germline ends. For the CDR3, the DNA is TGCAGTGCCATCGAATTACCGGCACAAGAGACCCAGTACTTC. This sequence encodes CSAIELPAQETQYF.

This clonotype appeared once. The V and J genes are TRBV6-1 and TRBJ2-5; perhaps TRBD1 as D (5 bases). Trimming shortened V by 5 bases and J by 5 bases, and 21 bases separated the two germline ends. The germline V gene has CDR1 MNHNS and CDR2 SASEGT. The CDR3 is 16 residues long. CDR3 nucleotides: TGTGCCAGCAGTCCAAGTTTAGGGGCAGGTCGGGAGACCCAGTACTTC. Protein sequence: CASSPSLGAGRETQYF.

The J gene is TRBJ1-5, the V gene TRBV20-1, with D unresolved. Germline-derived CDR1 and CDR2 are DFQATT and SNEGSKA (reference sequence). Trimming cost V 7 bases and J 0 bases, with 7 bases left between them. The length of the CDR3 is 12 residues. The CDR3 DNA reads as TGCAGTGGCGGGTCTAGCAATCAGCCCCAGCATTTT. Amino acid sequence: CSGGSSNQPQHF.

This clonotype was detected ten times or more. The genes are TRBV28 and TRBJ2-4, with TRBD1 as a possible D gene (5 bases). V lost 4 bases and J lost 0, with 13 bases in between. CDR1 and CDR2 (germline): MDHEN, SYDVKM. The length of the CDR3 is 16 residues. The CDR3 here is CASSSTDQLAKNIQYF. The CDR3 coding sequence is TGTGCCAGCAGTTCGACAGACCAGCTAGCCAAAAACATTCAGTACTTC.

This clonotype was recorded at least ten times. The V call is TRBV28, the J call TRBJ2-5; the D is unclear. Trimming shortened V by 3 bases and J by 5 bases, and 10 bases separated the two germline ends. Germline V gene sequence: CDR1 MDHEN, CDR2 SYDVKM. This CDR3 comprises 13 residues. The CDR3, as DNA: TGTGCCAGCAGTTTGTCCGAGATGGAGACCCAGTACTTC. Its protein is CASSLSEMETQYF. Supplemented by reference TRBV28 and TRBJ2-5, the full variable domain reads DVKVTQSSRYLVKRTGEKVFLECVQDMDHENMFWYRQDPGLGLRLIYFSYDVKMKEKGDIPEGYSVSREKKERFSLILESASTNQTSMYLCASSLSEMETQYFGPGTRLLVL.

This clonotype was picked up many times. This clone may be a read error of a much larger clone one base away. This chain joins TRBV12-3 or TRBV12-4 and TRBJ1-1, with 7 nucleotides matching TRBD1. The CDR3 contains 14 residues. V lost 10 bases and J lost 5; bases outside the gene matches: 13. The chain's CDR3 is CANSLRQGWTEAFF. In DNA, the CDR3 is TGTGCCAACAGCCTCAGACAGGGATGGACTGAAGCTTTCTTT.

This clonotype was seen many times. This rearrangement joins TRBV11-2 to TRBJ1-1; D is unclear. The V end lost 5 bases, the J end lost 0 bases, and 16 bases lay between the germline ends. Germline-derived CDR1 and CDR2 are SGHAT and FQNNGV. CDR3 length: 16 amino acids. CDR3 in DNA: TGTGCCAGCAGCCCACCAAGGTGGAGGATGAACACTGAAGCTTTCTTT. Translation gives CASSPPRWRMNTEAFF. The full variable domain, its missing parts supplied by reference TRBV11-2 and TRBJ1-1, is EAGVAQSPRYKIIEKRQSVAFWCNPISGHATLYWYQQILGQGPKLLIQFQNNGVVDDSQLPKDRFSAERLKGVDSTLKIQPAKLEDSAVYLCASSPPRWRMNTEAFFGQGTRLTVV.

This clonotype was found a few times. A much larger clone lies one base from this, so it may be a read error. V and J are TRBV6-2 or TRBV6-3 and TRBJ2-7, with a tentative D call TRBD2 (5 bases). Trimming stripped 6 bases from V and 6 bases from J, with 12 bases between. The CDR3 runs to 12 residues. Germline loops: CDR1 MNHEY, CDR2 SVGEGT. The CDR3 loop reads CASRHLAAEQYF. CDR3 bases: TGTGCCAGCAGACATCTAGCCGCCGAGCAGTACTTC.

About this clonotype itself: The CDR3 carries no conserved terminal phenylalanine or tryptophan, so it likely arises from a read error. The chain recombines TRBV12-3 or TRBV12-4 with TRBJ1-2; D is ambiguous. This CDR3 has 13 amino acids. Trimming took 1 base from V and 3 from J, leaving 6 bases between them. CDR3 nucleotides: TGTGCCAGCAGTTTAGGCAGATACTATGGCTACACCCTC. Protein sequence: CASSLGRYYGYTL.

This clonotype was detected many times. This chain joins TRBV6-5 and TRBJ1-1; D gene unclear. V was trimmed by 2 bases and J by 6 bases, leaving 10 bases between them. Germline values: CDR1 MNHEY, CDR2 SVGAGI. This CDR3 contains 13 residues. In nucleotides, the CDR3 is TGTGCCAGCAGTTACAGGGTTCCCCCTGAAGCTTTCTTT. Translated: CASSYRVPPEAFF.

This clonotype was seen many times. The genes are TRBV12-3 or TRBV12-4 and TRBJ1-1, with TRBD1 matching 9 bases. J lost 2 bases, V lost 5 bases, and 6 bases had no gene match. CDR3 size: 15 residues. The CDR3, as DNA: TGTGCCAGCAGTATAGGGGACAGGGACAACACTGAAGCTTTCTTT. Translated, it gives CASSIGDRDNTEAFF.

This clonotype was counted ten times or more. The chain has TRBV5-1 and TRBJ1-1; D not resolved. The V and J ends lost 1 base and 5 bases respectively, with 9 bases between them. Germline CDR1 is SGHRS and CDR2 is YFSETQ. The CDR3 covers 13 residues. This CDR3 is CASSLWSGTEAFF. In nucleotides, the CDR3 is TGCGCCAGCAGCTTGTGGTCCGGGACTGAAGCTTTCTTT.

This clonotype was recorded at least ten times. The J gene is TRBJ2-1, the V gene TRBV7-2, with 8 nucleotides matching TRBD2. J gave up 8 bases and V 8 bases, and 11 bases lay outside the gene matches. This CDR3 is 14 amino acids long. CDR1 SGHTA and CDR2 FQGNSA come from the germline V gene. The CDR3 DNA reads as TGTGCCAGCCCCGCCGGGACTAGGGGCTATGAGCAGTTCTTC. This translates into CASPAGTRGYEQFF.

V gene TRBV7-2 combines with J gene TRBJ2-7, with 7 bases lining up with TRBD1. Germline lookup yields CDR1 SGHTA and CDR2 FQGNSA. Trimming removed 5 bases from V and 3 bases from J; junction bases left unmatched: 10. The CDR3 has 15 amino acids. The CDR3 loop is CASSVSLDRDYEQYF. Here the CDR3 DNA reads TGTGCCAGCAGCGTATCCCTAGACAGGGACTACGAGCAGTACTTC.

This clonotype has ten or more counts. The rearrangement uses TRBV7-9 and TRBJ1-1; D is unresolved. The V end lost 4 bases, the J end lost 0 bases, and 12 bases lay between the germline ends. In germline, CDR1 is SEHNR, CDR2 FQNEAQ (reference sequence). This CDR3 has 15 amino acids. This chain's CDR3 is CASSSLNKMNTEAFF. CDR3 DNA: TGTGCCAGCAGCTCGCTTAATAAGATGAACACTGAAGCTTTCTTT. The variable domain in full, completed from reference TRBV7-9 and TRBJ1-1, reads DTGVSQNPRHKITKRGQNVTFRCDPISEHNRLYWYRQTLGQGPEFLTYFQNEAQLEKSRLLSDRFSAERPKGSFSTLEIQRTEQGDSAMYLCASSSLNKMNTEAFFGQGTRLTVV.

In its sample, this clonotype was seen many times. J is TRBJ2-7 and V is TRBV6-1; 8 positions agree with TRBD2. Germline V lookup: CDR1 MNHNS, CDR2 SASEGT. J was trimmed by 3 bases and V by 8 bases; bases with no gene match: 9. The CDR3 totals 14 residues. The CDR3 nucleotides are TGTGCCAGCGGGCCCCTAACTAGCGGCTACGAGCAGTACTTC. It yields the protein CASGPLTSGYEQYF.

For the CDR3, the DNA is TGTGCCACCAAACAGGGGGCGTACACTGAAGCTTTCTTT. Encoded protein: CATKQGAYTEAFF. The chain employs TRBV24-1 and TRBJ1-1; 9 nucleotides align to TRBD1. The germline V gene has CDR1 KGHDR and CDR2 SFDVKD. The CDR3 has 13 amino acids. V lost 8 bases, J lost 3 bases, and 3 bases stayed unmatched.

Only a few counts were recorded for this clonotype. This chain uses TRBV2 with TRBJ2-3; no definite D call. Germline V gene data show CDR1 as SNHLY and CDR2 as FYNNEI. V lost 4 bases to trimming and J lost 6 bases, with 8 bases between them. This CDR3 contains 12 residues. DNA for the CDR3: TGTGCCAGCAGTGTATACATGGATACGCAGTATTTT. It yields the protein CASSVYMDTQYF.